The 13 T cell receptor beta chains presented below share a single source sample, sequenced in a study of blood T cell repertoires in COVID-19. Produced via immunoSEQ multiplex PCR; TCRdb's table is partial and in-frame only. The sample carries approximately 46,000 clones, roughly 88% recorded once. Sequencing was done on a sample of peripheral blood. These receptors were collected from a human donor in a cohort sampled during active COVID-19.

The rearrangement joins TRBV11-2 to TRBJ1-1; 11 positions agree with TRBD1. J was trimmed by 1 base and V by 1 base; bases with no gene match: 8. Germline CDR1 reads SGHAT; CDR2 reads FQNNGV. CDR3 size: 18 residues. The CDR3 loop reads CASSLGAWTGGPNTEAFF. Written as DNA, the CDR3 is TGTGCCAGCAGCTTAGGTGCTTGGACAGGGGGCCCGAACACTGAAGCTTTCTTT.

J is TRBJ1-1 and V is TRBV19; no firm D call. V lost 6 bases and J 6 bases, leaving 17 bases between the germline ends. This CDR3 has 14 residues. Per germline, CDR1 LNHDA and CDR2 SQIVND (reference sequence). For the CDR3, the DNA is TGTGCCAGTAGCCAAGGGCGGGGATGGGCTGAAGCTTTCTTT. Translated: CASSQGRGWAEAFF. Full variable domain (remainder filled in from reference TRBV19 and TRBJ1-1): DGGITQSPKYLFRKEGQNVTLSCEQNLNHDAMYWYRQDPGQGLRLIYYSQIVNDFQKGDIAEGYSVSREKKESFPLTVTSAQKNPTAFYLCASSQGRGWAEAFFGQGTRLTVV.

The rearrangement joins TRBV2 to TRBJ2-1, with a weak D call TRBD1 (6 bases). CDR1 and CDR2 (germline): SNHLY, FYNNEI. CDR3 length equals 14 residues. Trimming left V 4 bases short and J 8 bases short, with 15 bases between. CDR3 nucleotides: TGTGCCAGCAGTGCCCAGGACAGCGGTCATGAGCAGTTCTTC. Amino acid sequence: CASSAQDSGHEQFF.

V and J are TRBV28 and TRBJ2-7, with 7 bases aligning to TRBD1. The V and J ends lost 1 base and 3 bases, in that order; junction bases with no gene match: 6. The CDR3 is 15 residues long. CDR1 MDHEN and CDR2 SYDVKM come from the germline V gene. CDR3 amino acids: CASSLSGDSYYEQYF. CDR3 in DNA: TGTGCCAGCAGTTTATCCGGGGACAGCTACTACGAGCAGTACTTC.

This sequence joins TRBV5-1 and TRBJ2-1; 8 nucleotides agree with TRBD2. J was trimmed by 8 bases and V by 2 bases; bases with no gene match: 12. This CDR3 spans 16 amino acids. CDR1 is SGHRS and CDR2 is YFSETQ in the germline V gene. As DNA, the CDR3 is TGCGCCAGCAGCTTTGCGGGAGGTGCGATACTCTATGAGCAGTTCTTC. This translates into CASSFAGGAILYEQFF.

V gene TRBV5-1 combines with J gene TRBJ2-1; weak D call: TRBD1 (6 bases). Germline values: CDR1 SGHRS, CDR2 YFSETQ. V lost 4 bases, J lost 6 bases, and 14 bases lay in between. This CDR3 is 14 amino acids long. The CDR3 DNA reads TGCGCCAGCAGCCTTCAGGGGACATTCAATGAGCAGTTCTTC. It is translated as CASSLQGTFNEQFF.

The chain combines TRBV2 with TRBJ1-1; D gene unclear. Between the trimmed V and J ends, which lost 2 bases and 4 bases, there was a span of 11 bases. Germline V gene sequence: CDR1 SNHLY, CDR2 FYNNEI. The CDR3 is made up of 14 amino acids. The chain's CDR3 is CASSEIGESTEAFF. CDR3 bases: TGTGCCAGCAGTGAAATCGGTGAGAGCACTGAAGCTTTCTTT.

This rearrangement joins TRBV6-5 to TRBJ1-3, with TRBD1 matching 8 bases. The germline V gene encodes CDR1 MNHEY and CDR2 SVGAGI. With V trimmed by 6 bases and J by 0 bases, 4 bases remained unmatched. The CDR3 has 15 residues. CDR3 DNA sequence: TGTGCCAGCAGCGGACAGGGCCTCTCTGGAAACACCATATATTTT. Translating gives CASSGQGLSGNTIYF.

The rearrangement links TRBV7-9 to TRBJ1-3; 7 bases are a match to TRBD1. Germline CDR1 and CDR2: SEHNR and FQNEAQ (reference sequence). CDR3 length equals 13 residues. The junction had 7 bases not matched to a gene; V was cut back by 7 bases and J by 7 bases. The CDR3 protein is CASTETGRNTIYF. CDR3 bases: TGTGCCAGCACCGAGACAGGGAGGAACACCATATATTTT.

V and J are TRBV27 and TRBJ2-1, with 7 bases lining up with TRBD1. This CDR3 has 15 residues. Per the germline V gene, CDR1 is MNHEY and CDR2 is SMNVEV (reference sequence). The trim removed 7 bases at V and 5 bases at J, leaving 11 bases unmatched. CDR3 residues: CASTTHSGTDNEQFF. DNA of the CDR3: TGTGCCAGCACCACTCACTCCGGGACAGACAATGAGCAGTTCTTC.

The CDR3 nucleotides are TGTGCCAGCAGCGATAGGGGGCAAGATCAGCCCCAGCATTTT. Translated: CASSDRGQDQPQHF. The chain uses TRBV9 and TRBJ1-5, with 7 bases lining up with TRBD1. The CDR3 runs 14 residues. CDR1 is SGDLS, CDR2 YYNGEE, per germline. Trimming at V came to 3 bases and at J to 5 bases, leaving 5 bases not matched to a gene.

This rearrangement joins TRBV13 to TRBJ2-7; 11 bases line up with TRBD2. Germline V gene lookup returns CDR1 PRHDT and CDR2 FYEKMQ (reference sequence). J was trimmed by 6 bases and V by 2 bases; bases with no gene match: 9. This CDR3 has 16 residues. The CDR3 nucleotides are TGTGCCAGCAGCTTACCCCTGGGGACTAGCGGTTTCGAGCAGTACTTC. Translated: CASSLPLGTSGFEQYF.

This chain connects TRBV20-1 to TRBJ1-1, with D possibly matching TRBD1 (5 bases). V dropped 5 bases and J dropped 8 bases, with 12 bases sitting between them. CDR1 and CDR2 (germline): DFQATT, SNEGSKA (reference sequence). The CDR3 has 11 residues. CDR3 DNA: TGCAGTGCTTTCGGGGGAGTGGAAGCTTTCTTT. Amino acid sequence: CSAFGGVEAFF.